This TCR beta chain was identified in a study of blood T cell repertoires in COVID-19. Overall study context: Acute-phase and convalescent COVID-19 samples originated in the United States, Italy and Spain. The analysed material was cDNA or gDNA that came from T cells, B-cell-depleted T cells, or PBMCs.

Germline CDR1 reads SGHAT; CDR2 reads FQNNGV. This CDR3 contains 17 residues. V shed 5 bases and J shed 2 bases, with 18 bases lying between them. The authors' processing: Amplifying reference gene primers gave estimates of nucleated cell counts. Libraries were prepared by immunoSEQ multiplex PCR; TCRdb keeps only in-frame clonotypes and omits some of them. The D gene and trimming were derived from the DNA, and the V and J assignments and clone size from that table. The sample has around 150,000 clones, about four fifths seen once. Sequenced sample: peripheral blood. This chain uses TRBV11-2 with TRBJ2-2, with D possibly being TRBD2 (6 bases). The clonotype was recovered from a man in his sixties with active or convalescent COVID-19. In nucleotides, the CDR3 is TGTGCCAGCAGCCAACGACACGCGGGAATTAACACCGGGGAGCTGTTTTTT. Translated, it gives CASSQRHAGINTGELFF.